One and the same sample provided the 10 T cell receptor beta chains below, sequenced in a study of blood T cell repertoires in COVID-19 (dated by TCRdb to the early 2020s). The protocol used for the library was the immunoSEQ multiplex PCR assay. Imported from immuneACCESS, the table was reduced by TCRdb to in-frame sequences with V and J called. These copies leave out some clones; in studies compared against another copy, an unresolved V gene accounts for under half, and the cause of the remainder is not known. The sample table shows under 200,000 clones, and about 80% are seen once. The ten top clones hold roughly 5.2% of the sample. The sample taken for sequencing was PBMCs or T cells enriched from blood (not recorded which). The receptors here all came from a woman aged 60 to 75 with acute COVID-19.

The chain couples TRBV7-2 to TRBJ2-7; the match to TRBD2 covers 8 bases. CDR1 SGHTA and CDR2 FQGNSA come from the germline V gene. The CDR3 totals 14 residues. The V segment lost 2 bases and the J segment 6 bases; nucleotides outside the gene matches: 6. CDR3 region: CASSLFTAGAEQYF. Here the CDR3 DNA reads TGTGCCAGCAGCTTATTTACAGCGGGAGCCGAGCAGTACTTC.

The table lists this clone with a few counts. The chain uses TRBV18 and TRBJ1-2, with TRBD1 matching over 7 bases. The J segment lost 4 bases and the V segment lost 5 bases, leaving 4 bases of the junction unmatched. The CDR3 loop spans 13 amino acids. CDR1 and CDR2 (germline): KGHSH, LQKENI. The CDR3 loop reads CASSGTETYGYTF. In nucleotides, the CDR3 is TGTGCCAGCTCAGGGACAGAAACCTATGGCTACACCTTC.

The DNA of the CDR3 is TGTGCCAGCAGCTTAGATAAAACAGTTCGGGGTGAGCAGTTCTTC. It yields the protein CASSLDKTVRGEQFF. The rearrangement links TRBV11-2 to TRBJ2-1, with D possibly matching TRBD2 (5 bases). Per germline, CDR1 SGHAT and CDR2 FQNNGV. This CDR3 spans 15 amino acids. The V end was cut by 0 bases, the J end by 9 bases, with 15 bases between.

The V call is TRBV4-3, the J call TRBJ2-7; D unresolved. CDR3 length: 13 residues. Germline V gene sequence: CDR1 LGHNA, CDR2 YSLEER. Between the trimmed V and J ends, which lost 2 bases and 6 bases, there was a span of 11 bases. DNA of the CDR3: TGCGCCAGCAGCCAACCGCACATCCTCGAGCAGTACGTC. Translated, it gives CASSQPHILEQYV.

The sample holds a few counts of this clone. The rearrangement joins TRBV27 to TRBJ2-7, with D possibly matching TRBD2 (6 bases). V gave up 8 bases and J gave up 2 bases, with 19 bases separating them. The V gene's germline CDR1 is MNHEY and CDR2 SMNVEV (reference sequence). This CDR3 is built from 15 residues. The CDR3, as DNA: TGTGCCAGCCGAAGGACGGTGGAGGGGACCTACGAGCAGTACGTC. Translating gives CASRRTVEGTYEQYV.

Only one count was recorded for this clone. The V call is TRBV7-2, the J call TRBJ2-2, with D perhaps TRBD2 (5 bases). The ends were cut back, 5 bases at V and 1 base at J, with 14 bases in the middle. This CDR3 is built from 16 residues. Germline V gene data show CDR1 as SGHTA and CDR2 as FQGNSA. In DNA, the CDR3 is TGTGCCAGCAGCCCCATACCTGCGGGGAACACCGGGGAGCTGTTTTTT. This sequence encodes CASSPIPAGNTGELFF.

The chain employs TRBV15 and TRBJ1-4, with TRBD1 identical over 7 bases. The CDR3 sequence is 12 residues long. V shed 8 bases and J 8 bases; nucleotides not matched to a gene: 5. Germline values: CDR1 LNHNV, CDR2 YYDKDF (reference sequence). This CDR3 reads CATRDSTEKLFF. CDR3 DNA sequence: TGTGCCACCCGGGACAGTACGGAAAAACTGTTTTTT.

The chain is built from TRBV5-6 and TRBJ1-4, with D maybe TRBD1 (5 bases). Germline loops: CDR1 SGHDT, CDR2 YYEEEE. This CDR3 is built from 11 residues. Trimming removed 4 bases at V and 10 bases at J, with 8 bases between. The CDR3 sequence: CASSGGGKLFF. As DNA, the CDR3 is TGTGCCAGCAGCGGGGGAGGAAAACTGTTTTTT.

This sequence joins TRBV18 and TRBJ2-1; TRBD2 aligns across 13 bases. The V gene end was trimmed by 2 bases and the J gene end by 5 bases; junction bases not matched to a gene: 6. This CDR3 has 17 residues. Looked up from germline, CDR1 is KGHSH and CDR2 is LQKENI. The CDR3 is CASSPSTGTSGNNEQFF. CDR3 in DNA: TGTGCCAGCTCACCATCAACCGGGACTAGCGGGAACAATGAGCAGTTCTTC.

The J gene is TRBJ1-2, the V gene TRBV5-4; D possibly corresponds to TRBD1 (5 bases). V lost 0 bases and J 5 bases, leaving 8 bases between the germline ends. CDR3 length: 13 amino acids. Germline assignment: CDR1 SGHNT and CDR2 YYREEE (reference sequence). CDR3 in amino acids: CASSLAAGYGYTF. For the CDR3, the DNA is TGTGCCAGCAGCTTGGCGGCAGGGTATGGCTACACCTTC.